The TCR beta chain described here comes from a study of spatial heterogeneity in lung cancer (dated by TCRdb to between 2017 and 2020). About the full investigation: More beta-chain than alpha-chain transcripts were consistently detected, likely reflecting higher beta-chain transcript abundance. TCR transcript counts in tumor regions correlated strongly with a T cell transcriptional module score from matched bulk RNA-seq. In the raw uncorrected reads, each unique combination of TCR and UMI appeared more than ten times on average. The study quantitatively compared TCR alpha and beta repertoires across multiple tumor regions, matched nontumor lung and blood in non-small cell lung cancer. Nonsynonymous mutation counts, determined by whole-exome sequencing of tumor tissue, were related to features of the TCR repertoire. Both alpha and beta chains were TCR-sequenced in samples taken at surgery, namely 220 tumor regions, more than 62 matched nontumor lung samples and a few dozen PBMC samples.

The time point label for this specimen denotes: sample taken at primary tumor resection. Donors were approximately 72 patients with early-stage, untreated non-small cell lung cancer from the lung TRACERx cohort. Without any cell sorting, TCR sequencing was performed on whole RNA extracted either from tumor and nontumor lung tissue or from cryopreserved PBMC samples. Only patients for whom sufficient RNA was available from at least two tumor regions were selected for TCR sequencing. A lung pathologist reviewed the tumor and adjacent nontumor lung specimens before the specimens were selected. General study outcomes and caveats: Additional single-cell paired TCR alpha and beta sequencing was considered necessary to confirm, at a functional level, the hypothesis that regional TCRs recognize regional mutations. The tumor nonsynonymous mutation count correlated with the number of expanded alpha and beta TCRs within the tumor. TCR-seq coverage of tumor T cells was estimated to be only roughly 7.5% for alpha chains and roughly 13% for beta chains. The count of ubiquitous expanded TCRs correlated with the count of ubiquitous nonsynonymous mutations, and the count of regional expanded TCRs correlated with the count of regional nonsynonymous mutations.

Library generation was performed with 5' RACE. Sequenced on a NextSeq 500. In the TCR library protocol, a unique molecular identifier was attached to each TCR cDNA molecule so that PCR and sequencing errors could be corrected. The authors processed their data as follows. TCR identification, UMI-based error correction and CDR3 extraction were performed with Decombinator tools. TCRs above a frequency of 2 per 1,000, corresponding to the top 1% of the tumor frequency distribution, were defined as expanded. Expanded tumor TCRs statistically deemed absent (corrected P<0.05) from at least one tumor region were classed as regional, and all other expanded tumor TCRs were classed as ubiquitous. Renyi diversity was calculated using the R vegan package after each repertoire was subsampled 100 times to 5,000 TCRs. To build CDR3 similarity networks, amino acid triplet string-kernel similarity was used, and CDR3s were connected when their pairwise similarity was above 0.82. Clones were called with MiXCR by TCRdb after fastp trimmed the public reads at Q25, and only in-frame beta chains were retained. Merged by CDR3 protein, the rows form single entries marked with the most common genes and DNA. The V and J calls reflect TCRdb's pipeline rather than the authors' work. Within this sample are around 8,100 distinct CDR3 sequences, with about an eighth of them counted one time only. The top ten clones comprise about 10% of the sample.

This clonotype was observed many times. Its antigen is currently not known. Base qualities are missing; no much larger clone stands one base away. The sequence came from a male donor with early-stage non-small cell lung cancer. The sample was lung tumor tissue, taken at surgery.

The base sequence is TGTGCCAGCAGTGGACCCCGACAGGGGGTGGGGGCTTTCTTT. Its translation is CASSGPRQGVGAFF. The rearranged chain carries TRBV6-1 and TRBJ1-1; a stretch of 9 junction bases matches TRBD1. The CDR3 measures 14 amino acids from cysteine to phenylalanine. The DNA shown is the 42-base CDR3, in frame from base 1. The germline V gene yields MNHNS for CDR1 and SASEGT for CDR2. Germline trimming amounts to 4 bases on V and 11 bases on J, with 11 as the count of junction bases outside the gene matches.